Each of the 22 T cell receptor beta chains below was sequenced from the same sample in a study of OX40 agonist ivuxolimab in advanced cancers. Produced via immunoSEQ multiplex PCR; TCRdb's table is partial and in-frame only. This table holds 35,000 or so clones, over 65% found once. The source material was CD4+ or CD8+ T cells sorted from blood, sampled in a trial of the OX40 agonist ivuxolimab. Receptors were obtained from an adult with an advanced solid tumor such as melanoma, head and neck, liver or kidney cancer.

This clone occurred a few times. The rearrangement joins TRBV28 to TRBJ1-1; D not resolved. CDR1 and CDR2 from the germline V gene are MDHEN and SYDVKM. The length of the CDR3 is 13 residues. Trimming cost V 3 bases and J 8 bases, with 13 bases left between them. The CDR3 DNA reads as TGTGCCAGCAGTTTGGATGGGCCTAGGGAAGCTTTCTTT. This sequence encodes CASSLDGPREAFF.

The genes are TRBV5-8 and TRBJ2-7; D not certain. This CDR3 region has 13 residues. The germline CDR1 and CDR2 sequences are SGHTS and YDEGEE. V lost 5 bases, J lost 4 bases, and 13 bases lay in between. In DNA, the CDR3 is TGTGCCAGCAGTCGGGCCCTGGGGTACGAGCAGTACTTC. This sequence encodes CASSRALGYEQYF.

V gene TRBV10-2 combines with J gene TRBJ2-5; D possibly uses TRBD1 or TRBD2 (6 bases each). Germline V CDR1 and CDR2: WSHSY, SAAADI. This CDR3 is 15 amino acids long. Trimming removed 8 bases from V and 5 bases from J, with 21 bases in between. In nucleotides, the CDR3 is TGCGCCAGCGGGGCTCTAGGGGGGCAGCATGAGACCCAGTACTTC. It yields the protein CASGALGGQHETQYF.

The chain combines TRBV19 with TRBJ1-3; D unclear. Germline V gives CDR1 LNHDA, CDR2 SQIVND (reference sequence). The CDR3 runs to 16 residues. The germline V and J ends were trimmed by 4 bases and 0 bases, with 13 bases remaining between them. Here the CDR3 reads CASSTLTDYSGNTIYF. The DNA of the CDR3 is TGTGCCAGTAGTACATTGACGGACTACTCTGGAAACACCATATATTTT.

The V call is TRBV6-5, the J call TRBJ2-1; 11 bases align to TRBD2. The CDR3 consists of 16 residues. The J segment lost 2 bases and the V segment lost 4 bases, leaving 4 bases of the junction unmatched. Germline V lookup: CDR1 MNHEY, CDR2 SVGAGI. The CDR3 sequence: CASSSLAGVTYNEQFF. Written as DNA, the CDR3 is TGTGCCAGCAGTTCACTAGCGGGAGTTACCTACAATGAGCAGTTCTTC.

The V and J genes are TRBV6-6 and TRBJ1-1; D ambiguous. V was pared by 3 bases and J by 6 bases, with 17 bases between. In germline, CDR1 is MNHNY, CDR2 SVGAGI (reference sequence). The CDR3 is 15 amino acids. The CDR3 coding sequence is TGTGCCAGCAGTTATGTTAGGGAGCCAGCCTCTGAAGCTTTCTTT. The encoded protein is CASSYVREPASEAFF.

The rearrangement uses TRBV28 and TRBJ2-1; D is perhaps TRBD2 (5 bases). The CDR3 loop spans 13 amino acids. Germline V lookup: CDR1 MDHEN, CDR2 SYDVKM. V was pared by 8 bases and J by 2 bases, with 10 bases between. For the CDR3, the DNA is TGTGCCAGCGAGGGTTCGGCCTACAATGAGCAGTTCTTC. Translation: CASEGSAYNEQFF.

The V gene is TRBV5-6, the J gene TRBJ2-5, with TRBD1 matching over 8 bases. Germline V gene lookup returns CDR1 SGHDT and CDR2 YYEEEE. This CDR3 comprises 15 residues. The J segment lost 5 bases and the V segment lost 4 bases, leaving 10 bases of the junction unmatched. The CDR3 here is CASSLGQGRGETQYF. The DNA of the CDR3 is TGTGCCAGCAGCCTTGGACAGGGCAGGGGTGAGACCCAGTACTTC.

The chain uses TRBV5-4 and TRBJ1-2; TRBD1 agrees at 8 bases. This CDR3 has 15 residues. Germline V gene sequence: CDR1 SGHNT, CDR2 YYREEE (reference sequence). Losses at the gene ends were 0 bases for V and 6 bases for J; bases not matched to a gene: 7. CDR3 nucleotides: TGTGCCAGCAGCTTGGGTAGGCAGGGGGCGGATGGCTACACCTTC. Amino acids: CASSLGRQGADGYTF.

The rearrangement links TRBV9 to TRBJ1-1, with 11 bases that match TRBD1. V gave up 4 bases and J gave up 0 bases; unmatched junction bases: 5. Germline V gene lookup returns CDR1 SGDLS and CDR2 YYNGEE. The CDR3 extends over 16 amino acids. CDR3 residues: CASSRGTGGMNTEAFF. CDR3 DNA sequence: TGTGCCAGCAGCAGAGGGACAGGGGGGATGAACACTGAAGCTTTCTTT. Drawing the rest from reference TRBV9 and TRBJ1-1, the complete variable domain is DSGVTQTPKHLITATGQRVTLRCSPRSGDLSVYWYQQSLDQGLQFLIQYYNGEERAKGNILERFSAQQFPDLHSELNLSSLELGDSALYFCASSRGTGGMNTEAFFGQGTRLTVV.

This chain connects TRBV28 to TRBJ1-4; 8 nucleotides line up with TRBD1. From germline, CDR1 is MDHEN and CDR2 SYDVKM. This CDR3 contains 15 residues. The junction had 6 bases not matched to a gene; V was cut back by 3 bases and J by 6 bases. CDR3 bases: TGTGCCAGCAGTTTTCGGACAGGGAGGGATGAAAAACTGTTTTTT. Translating gives CASSFRTGRDEKLFF.

The rearrangement links TRBV11-3 to TRBJ2-2; D unresolved. Trimming removed 3 bases from V and 5 bases from J, with 7 bases in between. Germline assignment: CDR1 SGHNT and CDR2 YENEEA. The CDR3 is 13 residues long. The CDR3, as DNA: TGTGCCAGCAGCTTCTTCCATACCGGGGAGCTGTTTTTT. Its translation: CASSFFHTGELFF.

V gene TRBV6-1 combines with J gene TRBJ2-7; the D call may be TRBD1 or TRBD2 (5 bases each). Trimming took off 3 bases at V and 3 bases at J, with 12 bases between the two ends. In germline, CDR1 is MNHNS, CDR2 SASEGT. CDR3 length: 14 amino acids. The CDR3 region has the DNA TGTGCCAGCAGTGAGGGGGAATACATCTACGAGCAGTACTTC. It is translated as CASSEGEYIYEQYF.

The chain couples TRBV7-2 to TRBJ1-1; D perhaps matches TRBD1 (6 bases). The CDR3 consists of 13 residues. The V end was cut by 8 bases, the J end by 0 bases, with 10 bases between. CDR1 and CDR2 (germline): SGHTA, FQGNSA. For the CDR3, the DNA is TGTGCCAGCTTGGGACAATTGAACACTGAAGCTTTCTTT. Its translation is CASLGQLNTEAFF.

The chain has TRBV27 and TRBJ1-2; D perhaps matches TRBD1 (5 bases). CDR3 length: 14 residues. Trimming cost V 5 bases and J 5 bases, with 15 bases left between them. CDR1 MNHEY and CDR2 SMNVEV come from the germline V gene (reference sequence). CDR3 loop: CASSPLQEIYGYTF. CDR3 sequence (DNA): TGTGCCAGCAGTCCCTTACAGGAGATATATGGCTACACCTTC.

The chain has TRBV15 and TRBJ1-1; D may be TRBD1 (6 bases). The CDR3 extends over 15 amino acids. V lost 0 bases and J lost 8, with 16 bases in between. Germline V gives CDR1 LNHNV, CDR2 YYDKDF (reference sequence). The CDR3 region has the DNA TGTGCCACCAGCAGAGATCCACCCCCCAGGGGCGAAGCTTTCTTT. Translated, it gives CATSRDPPPRGEAFF.

Notes on this clone: Distinct nucleotide sequences in the sample also encode this CDR3. The chain employs TRBV9 and TRBJ1-6; no reliable D call. This CDR3 is built from 15 residues. Germline loops: CDR1 SGDLS, CDR2 YYNGEE. Trimming took off 2 bases at V and 0 bases at J, with 6 bases between the two ends. Here the CDR3 reads CASSVESSYNSPLHF. Written as DNA, the CDR3 is TGTGCCAGCAGCGTGGAGAGCTCCTATAATTCACCCCTCCACTTT. The variable domain in full, completed from reference TRBV9 and TRBJ1-6, reads DSGVTQTPKHLITATGQRVTLRCSPRSGDLSVYWYQQSLDQGLQFLIQYYNGEERAKGNILERFSAQQFPDLHSELNLSSLELGDSALYFCASSVESSYNSPLHFGNGTRLTVT.

The chain combines TRBV7-9 with TRBJ1-2; a weak D match, TRBD1 (5 bases). Trimming removed 9 bases from V and 3 bases from J, with 14 bases in between. The CDR3 loop spans 13 amino acids. CDR1 and CDR2 from the germline V gene are SEHNR and FQNEAQ (reference sequence). The CDR3 protein is CASQRREDYGYTF. CDR3 DNA: TGTGCCAGTCAGCGCAGGGAAGACTATGGCTACACCTTC.

The genes are TRBV27 and TRBJ1-3; the D gene is possibly TRBD1 (5 bases). The CDR3 length is 14 residues. The germline V and J ends were trimmed by 6 bases and 0 bases, with 9 bases remaining between them. Germline V gene sequence: CDR1 MNHEY, CDR2 SMNVEV (reference sequence). The CDR3 nucleotides are TGTGCCAGCAGGCCAGGGTACTCTGGAAACACCATATATTTT. Residues: CASRPGYSGNTIYF.

V is TRBV30 and J is TRBJ1-1, with 9 bases matching TRBD1. Germline loops: CDR1 GTSNPN, CDR2 SVGIG (reference sequence). This CDR3 spans 15 amino acids. V lost 2 bases, J lost 1 base, and 5 bases stayed unmatched. DNA for the CDR3: TGTGCCTGGAGTCCCCCGGACAGGGGGAACACTGAAGCTTTCTTT. Translating gives CAWSPPDRGNTEAFF. Using reference TRBV30 and TRBJ1-1 for the parts outside the CDR3, the full variable domain is SQTIHQWPATLVQPVGSPLSLECTVEGTSNPNLYWYRQAAGRGLQLLFYSVGIGQISSEVPQNLSASRPQDRQFILSSKKLLLSDSGFYLCAWSPPDRGNTEAFFGQGTRLTVV.

The chain carries TRBV13 and TRBJ2-7; D gene unclear. The germline V gene has CDR1 PRHDT and CDR2 FYEKMQ (reference sequence). The V end lost 3 bases, the J end lost 2 bases, and 11 bases lay between the germline ends. This CDR3 is built from 14 residues. The CDR3 coding sequence is TGTGCCAGCAGCTTGAACACAGCACCCTACGAGCAGTACTTC. It is translated as CASSLNTAPYEQYF.

Only one count was recorded for this clone. The rearrangement uses TRBV4-2 and TRBJ1-2, with 7 bases that match TRBD1. Unmatched junction bases numbered 4, after V lost 7 bases and J lost 2 bases. Germline V gene data show CDR1 as LGHNA and CDR2 as YNFKEQ. This CDR3 is 13 amino acids long. This chain's CDR3 is CASNQGVNYGYTF. Here the CDR3 DNA reads TGTGCCAGCAATCAGGGGGTGAACTATGGCTACACCTTC.